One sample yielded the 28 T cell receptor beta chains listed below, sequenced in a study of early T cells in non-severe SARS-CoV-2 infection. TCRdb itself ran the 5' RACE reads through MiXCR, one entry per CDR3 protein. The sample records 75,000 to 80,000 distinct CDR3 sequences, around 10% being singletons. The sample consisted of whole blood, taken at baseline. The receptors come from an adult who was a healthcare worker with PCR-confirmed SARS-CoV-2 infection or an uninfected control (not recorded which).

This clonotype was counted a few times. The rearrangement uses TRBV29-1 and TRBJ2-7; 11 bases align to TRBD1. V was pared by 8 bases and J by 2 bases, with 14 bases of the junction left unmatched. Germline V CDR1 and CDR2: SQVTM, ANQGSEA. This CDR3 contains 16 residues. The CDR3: CSPERRPGQGAYEQYF. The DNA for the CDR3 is TGCAGCCCTGAACGCCGACCGGGACAGGGGGCCTACGAGCAGTACTTC.

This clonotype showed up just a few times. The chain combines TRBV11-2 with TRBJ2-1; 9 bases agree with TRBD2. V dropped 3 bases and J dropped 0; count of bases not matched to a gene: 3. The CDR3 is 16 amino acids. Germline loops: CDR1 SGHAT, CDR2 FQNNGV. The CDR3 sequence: CASSLLAGSSYNEQFF. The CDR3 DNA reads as TGTGCCAGCAGCTTGCTAGCGGGGAGCTCCTACAATGAGCAGTTCTTC.

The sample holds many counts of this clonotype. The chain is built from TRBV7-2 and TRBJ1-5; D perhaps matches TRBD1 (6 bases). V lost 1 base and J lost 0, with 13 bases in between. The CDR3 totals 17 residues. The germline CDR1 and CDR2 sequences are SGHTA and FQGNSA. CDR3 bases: TGTGCCAGCAGCTTAGTCCCTACAGGGAATAGCAATCAGCCCCAGCATTTT. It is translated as CASSLVPTGNSNQPQHF.

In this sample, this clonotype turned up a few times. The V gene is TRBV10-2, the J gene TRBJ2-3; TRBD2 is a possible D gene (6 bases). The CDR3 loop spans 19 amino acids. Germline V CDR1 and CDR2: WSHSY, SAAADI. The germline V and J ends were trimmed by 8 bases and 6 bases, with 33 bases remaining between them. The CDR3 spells CASDPSLSGVGTSYDTQYF. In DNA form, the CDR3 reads TGCGCCAGCGATCCTAGTCTCTCGGGCGTTGGGACTTCATACGATACGCAGTATTTT.

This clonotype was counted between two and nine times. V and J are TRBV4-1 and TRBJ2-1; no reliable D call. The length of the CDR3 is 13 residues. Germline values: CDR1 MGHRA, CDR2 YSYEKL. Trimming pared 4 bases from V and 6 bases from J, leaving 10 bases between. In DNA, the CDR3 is TGCGCCAGCAGCCCGATCGGTGGCAATGAGCAGTTCTTC. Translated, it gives CASSPIGGNEQFF.

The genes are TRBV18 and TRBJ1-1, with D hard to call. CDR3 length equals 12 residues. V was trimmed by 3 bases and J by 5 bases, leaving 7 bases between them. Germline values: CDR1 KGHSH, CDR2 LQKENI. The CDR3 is CASSPAVTEAFF. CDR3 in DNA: TGTGCCAGCTCACCGGCAGTGACTGAAGCTTTCTTT.

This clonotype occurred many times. The CDR3 protein is CAIKYGAGNEAFF. DNA for the CDR3: TGTGCCATCAAGTACGGTGCGGGGAATGAAGCTTTCTTT. This rearrangement joins TRBV10-3 to TRBJ1-1; no clear D. The CDR3 extends over 13 amino acids. Germline CDR1 reads ENHRY; CDR2 reads SYGVKD. Trimming removed 7 bases from V and 7 bases from J, with 16 bases in between.

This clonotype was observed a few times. The chain's CDR3 is CASSSPGGSYEQYF. The CDR3 DNA is TGTGCCAGCAGTTCCCCGGGGGGCTCCTACGAGCAGTACTTC. This chain uses TRBV28 with TRBJ2-7; 7 nucleotides match TRBD2. V dropped 4 bases and J dropped 0; count of bases not matched to a gene: 3. Germline values: CDR1 MDHEN, CDR2 SYDVKM. The CDR3 spans 14 residues.

CDR3 DNA: TGTGCCAGCAGTTTTGAGGAGGCAGATACGCAGTATTTT. Translated, it gives CASSFEEADTQYF. The chain couples TRBV12-3 or TRBV12-4 to TRBJ2-3; tentative D call: TRBD2 (5 bases). The CDR3 has 13 amino acids. V was shortened by 3 bases and J by 4 bases, with 8 bases between the two germline ends.

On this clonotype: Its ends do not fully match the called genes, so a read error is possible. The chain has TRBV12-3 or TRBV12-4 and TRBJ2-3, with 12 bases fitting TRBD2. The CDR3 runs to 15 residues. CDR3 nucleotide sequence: TGTACCAGCAGCCTCGGACTAGCGGGGCCGGATACGCAGTATTTT. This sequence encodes CTSSLGLAGPDTQYF.

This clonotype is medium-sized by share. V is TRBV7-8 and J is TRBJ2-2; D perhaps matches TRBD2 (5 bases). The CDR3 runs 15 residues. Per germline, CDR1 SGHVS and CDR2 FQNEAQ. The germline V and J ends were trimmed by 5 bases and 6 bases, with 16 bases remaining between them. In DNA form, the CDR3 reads TGTGCCAGCAGCCCAGAAGGAGGACGGGCCGGGGAGCTGTTTTTT. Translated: CASSPEGGRAGELFF.

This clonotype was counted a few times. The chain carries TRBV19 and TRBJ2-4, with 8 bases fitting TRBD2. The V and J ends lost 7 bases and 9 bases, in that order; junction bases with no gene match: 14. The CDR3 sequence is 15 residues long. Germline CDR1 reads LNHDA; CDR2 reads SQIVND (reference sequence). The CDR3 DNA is TGTGCCAGTATCTCCTCCGGGGGGGCGTCTGGCATTCAGTACTTC. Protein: CASISSGGASGIQYF.

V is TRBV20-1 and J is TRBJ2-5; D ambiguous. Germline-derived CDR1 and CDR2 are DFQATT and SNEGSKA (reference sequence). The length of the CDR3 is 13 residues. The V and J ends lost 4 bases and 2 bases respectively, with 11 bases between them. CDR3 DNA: TGCAGTGCTAAGATAGACTTTCAAGAGACCCAGTACTTC. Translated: CSAKIDFQETQYF.

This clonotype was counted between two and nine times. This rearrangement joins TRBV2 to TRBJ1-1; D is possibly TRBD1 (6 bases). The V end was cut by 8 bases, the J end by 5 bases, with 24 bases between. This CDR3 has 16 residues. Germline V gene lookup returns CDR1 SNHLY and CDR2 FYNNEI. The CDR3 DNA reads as TGTGCCAGCGTGCACAGGGAATCCTCCCAGGCTACTGAAGCTTTCTTT. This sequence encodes CASVHRESSQATEAFF.

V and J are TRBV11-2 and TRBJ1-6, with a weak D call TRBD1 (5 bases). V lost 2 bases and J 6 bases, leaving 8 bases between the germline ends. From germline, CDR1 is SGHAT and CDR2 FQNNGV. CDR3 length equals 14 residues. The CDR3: CASSLRDLNSPLHF. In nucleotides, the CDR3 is TGTGCCAGCAGCTTACGGGACCTTAATTCACCCCTCCACTTT.

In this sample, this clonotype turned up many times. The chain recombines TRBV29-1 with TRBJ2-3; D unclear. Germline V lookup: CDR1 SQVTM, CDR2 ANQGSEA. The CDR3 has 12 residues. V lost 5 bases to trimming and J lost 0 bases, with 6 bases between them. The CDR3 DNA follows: TGCAGCGTTCTATCTAGCACAGATACGCAGTATTTT. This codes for CSVLSSTDTQYF.

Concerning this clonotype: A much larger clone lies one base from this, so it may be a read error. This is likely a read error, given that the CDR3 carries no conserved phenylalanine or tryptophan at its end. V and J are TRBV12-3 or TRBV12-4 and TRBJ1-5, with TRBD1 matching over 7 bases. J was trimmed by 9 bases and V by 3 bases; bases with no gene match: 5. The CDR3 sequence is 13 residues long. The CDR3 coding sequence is TGTGCCAGCAGTTTGTCAGGGGGGGTGCCCCAGCATTCT. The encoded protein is CASSLSGGVPQHS.

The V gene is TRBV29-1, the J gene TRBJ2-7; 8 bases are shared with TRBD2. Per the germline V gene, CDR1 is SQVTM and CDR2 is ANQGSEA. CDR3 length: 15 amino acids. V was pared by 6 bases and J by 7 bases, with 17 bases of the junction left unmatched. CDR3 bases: TGCAGCGTCGCCCTTGGCGGGGGGACCTCGGGGGAGCAGTACTTC. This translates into CSVALGGGTSGEQYF.

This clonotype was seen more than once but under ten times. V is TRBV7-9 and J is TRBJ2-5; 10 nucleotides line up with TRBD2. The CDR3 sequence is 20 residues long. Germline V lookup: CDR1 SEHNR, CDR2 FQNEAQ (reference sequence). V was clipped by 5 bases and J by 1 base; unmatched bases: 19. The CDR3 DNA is TGTGCCAGCAGCCTCAACCTGCGGGAAGGACTAGCGGAGATCCAAGAGACCCAGTACTTC. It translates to CASSLNLREGLAEIQETQYF. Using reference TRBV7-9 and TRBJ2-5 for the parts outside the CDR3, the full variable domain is DTGVSQNPRHKITKRGQNVTFRCDPISEHNRLYWYRQTLGQGPEFLTYFQNEAQLEKSRLLSDRFSAERPKGSFSTLEIQRTEQGDSAMYLCASSLNLREGLAEIQETQYFGPGTRLLVL.

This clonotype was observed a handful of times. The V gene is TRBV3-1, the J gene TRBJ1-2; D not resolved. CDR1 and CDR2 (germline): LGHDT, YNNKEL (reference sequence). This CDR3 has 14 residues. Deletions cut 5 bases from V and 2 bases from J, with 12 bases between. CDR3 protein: CASSNAGRNYGYTF. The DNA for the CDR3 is TGTGCCAGCAGCAACGCCGGGAGAAACTATGGCTACACCTTC.

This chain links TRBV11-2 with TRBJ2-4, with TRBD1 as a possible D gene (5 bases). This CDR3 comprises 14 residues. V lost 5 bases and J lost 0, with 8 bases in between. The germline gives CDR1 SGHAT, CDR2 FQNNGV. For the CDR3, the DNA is TGTGCCAGCAGCCGACAGATAGCCAAAAACATTCAGTACTTC. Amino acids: CASSRQIAKNIQYF.

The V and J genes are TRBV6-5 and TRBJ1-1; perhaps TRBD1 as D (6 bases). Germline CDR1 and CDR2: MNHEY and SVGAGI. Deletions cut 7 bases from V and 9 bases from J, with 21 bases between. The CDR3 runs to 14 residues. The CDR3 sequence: CASTQGGVSNKAFF. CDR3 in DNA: TGTGCCAGCACCCAAGGGGGAGTTAGCAATAAAGCTTTCTTT.

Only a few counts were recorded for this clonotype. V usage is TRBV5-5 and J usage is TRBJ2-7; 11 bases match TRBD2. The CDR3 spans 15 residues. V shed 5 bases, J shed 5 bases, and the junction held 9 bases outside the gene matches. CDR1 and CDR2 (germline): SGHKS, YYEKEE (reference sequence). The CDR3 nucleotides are TGTGCCAGCAGGCCCCAGGGACTAGCGGCGGACGAGCAGTACTTC. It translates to CASRPQGLAADEQYF.

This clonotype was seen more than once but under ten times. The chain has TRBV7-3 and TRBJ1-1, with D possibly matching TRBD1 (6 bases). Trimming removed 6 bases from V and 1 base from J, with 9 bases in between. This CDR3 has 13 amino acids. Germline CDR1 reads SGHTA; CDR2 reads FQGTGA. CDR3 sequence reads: CASSTGRNTEAFF. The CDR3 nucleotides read TGTGCCAGCAGTACAGGGAGGAACACTGAAGCTTTCTTT. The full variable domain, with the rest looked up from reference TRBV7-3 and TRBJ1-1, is GAGVSQTPSNKVTEKGKYVELRCDPISGHTALYWYRQSLGQGPEFLIYFQGTGAADDSGLPNDRFFAVRPEGSVSTLKIQRTERGDSAVYLCASSTGRNTEAFFGQGTRLTVV.

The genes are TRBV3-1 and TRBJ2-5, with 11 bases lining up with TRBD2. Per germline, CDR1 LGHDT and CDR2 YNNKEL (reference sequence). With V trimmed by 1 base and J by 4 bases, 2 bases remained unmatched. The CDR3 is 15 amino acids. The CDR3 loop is CASSQVLAGGETQYF. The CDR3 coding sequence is TGTGCCAGCAGCCAAGTTCTAGCGGGGGGAGAGACCCAGTACTTC.

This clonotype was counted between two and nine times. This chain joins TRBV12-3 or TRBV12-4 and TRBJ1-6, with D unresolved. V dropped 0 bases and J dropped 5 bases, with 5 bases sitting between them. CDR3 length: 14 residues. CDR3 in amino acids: CASSLARNNSPLHF. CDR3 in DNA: TGTGCCAGCAGTTTAGCTCGGAATAATTCACCCCTCCACTTT.

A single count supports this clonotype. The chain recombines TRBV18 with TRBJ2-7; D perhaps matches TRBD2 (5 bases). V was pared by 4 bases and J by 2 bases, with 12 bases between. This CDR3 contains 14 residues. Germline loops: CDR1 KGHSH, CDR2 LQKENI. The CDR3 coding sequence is TGTGCCAGCTCACAGTTTTCGGGGACCTACGAGCAGTACTTC. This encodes CASSQFSGTYEQYF.

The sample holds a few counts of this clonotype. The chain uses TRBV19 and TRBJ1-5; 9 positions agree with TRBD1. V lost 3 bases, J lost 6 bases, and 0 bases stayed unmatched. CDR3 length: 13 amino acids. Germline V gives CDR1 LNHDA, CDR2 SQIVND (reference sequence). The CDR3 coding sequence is TGTGCCAGTAGTATGACAGGGGGTCAGCCCCAGCATTTT. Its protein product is CASSMTGGQPQHF. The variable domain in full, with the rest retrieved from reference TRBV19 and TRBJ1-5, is DGGITQSPKYLFRKEGQNVTLSCEQNLNHDAMYWYRQDPGQGLRLIYYSQIVNDFQKGDIAEGYSVSREKKESFPLTVTSAQKNPTAFYLCASSMTGGQPQHFGDGTRLSIL.